These T cell receptor beta chains were read from a single sample in a study of blood T cell repertoires in COVID-19. Assay: immunoSEQ multiplex PCR; the TCRdb copy retains only in-frame clones and omits some. The profile shows 150,000 to 200,000 clones, over 75% of them singletons. The sample comprised PBMCs or T cells enriched from blood (not recorded which). Receptors were obtained from a woman younger than 30 who had recovered from COVID-19. Each CDR3 is given with its conserved first and last residue. Each record gives: clone size, D gene, V gene, J gene, CDR3 DNA, CDR3 protein. D genes are given only for firm matches. Expanded clones are given a class, and other clones once, few, many or no size at all.

-	-	TRBV28	TRBJ2-7	TGTGCCAGCAGTTTAAGTAGGACAGCCTACGAGCAGTACTTC	CASSLSRTAYEQYF
once	TRBD2	TRBV24-1	TRBJ2-2	TGTGCCACGGGACTAGCGGGAGGAATTGGGACCGGGGAGCTGTTTTTT	CATGLAGGIGTGELFF
few	-	TRBV5-1	TRBJ1-4	TGCGCCAGCACCTCACGGGGGTACCGGGATGAAAAACTGTTTTTT	CASTSRGYRDEKLFF
-	TRBD1	TRBV7-8	TRBJ1-1	TGTGCCAGCAGCCTAAGGACAGGGACGTACACTGAAGCTTTCTTT	CASSLRTGTYTEAFF
-	-	TRBV20-1	TRBJ1-1	TGCAGTGCCTCGGGGAACACTGAAGCTTTCTTT	CSASGNTEAFF
-	-	TRBV27	TRBJ1-5	TGTGCCAGCAGGGGGGGTCAAGGCAATCAGCCCCAGCATTTT	CASRGGQGNQPQHF
-	TRBD2	TRBV2	TRBJ2-3	TGTGCCAGCAGGGCGGGACTAGCCACAGATACGCAGTATTTT	CASRAGLATDTQYF
few	TRBD1	TRBV6-5	TRBJ1-1	TGTGCCAGCAGTTACTCTCGGACAGGGAGGAACACTGAAGCTTTCTTT	CASSYSRTGRNTEAFF
-	TRBD1	TRBV10-3	TRBJ1-3	TGTGCCATCAGTGACCGAACACCGGGACAGGGGGCCGGTGGAAACACCATATATTTT	CAISDRTPGQGAGGNTIYF
-	-	TRBV7-9	TRBJ1-1	TGTGCCAGCAGTCACAGGACGGTGGAAGCTTTCTTT	CASSHRTVEAFF
-	TRBD2	TRBV13	TRBJ2-3	TGTGCCAGCAGCTCGAGCGGGGGACCTCGCACAGATACGCAGTATTTT	CASSSSGGPRTDTQYF
-	-	TRBV7-8	TRBJ1-5	TGTGCCAGCAGCTCCTCCCGTGCGGGGGAGCCCCAGCATTTT	CASSSSRAGEPQHF
-	-	TRBV15	TRBJ2-7	TGTGCCACCAGCAGAGACCGGGGACTGGTCGGATCCGAGCAGTACTTC	CATSRDRGLVGSEQYF
-	-	TRBV27	TRBJ2-3	TGTGCCAGCAAGGAGGGGTTGGATACGCAGTATTTT	CASKEGLDTQYF
-	TRBD1	TRBV6-1	TRBJ1-6	TGTGCCAGCAGTGACCGGACAGGGTATTTCTATAATTCACCCCTCCACTTT	CASSDRTGYFYNSPLHF
-	-	TRBV11-2	TRBJ2-2	TGTGCCAGCAGCTTAGAGGGACTGACCACCGGGGAGCTGTTTTTT	CASSLEGLTTGELFF
-	-	TRBV10-3	TRBJ1-2	TGTGCCATCAGTGACACCACTGCTAACTATGGCTACACCTTC	CAISDTTANYGYTF
-	-	TRBV11-2	TRBJ2-2	TGTGCCAGCACCCAATGGGAGAATATCGGGACCGGGGAGCTGTTTTTT	CASTQWENIGTGELFF
-	-	TRBV19	TRBJ1-5	TGTGCCAGCCGTACAGGGACACCGAATCAGCCCCAGCATTTT	CASRTGTPNQPQHF
few	TRBD1	TRBV5-1	TRBJ1-5	TGCGCCAGCAGCTTGGCAGGGGGCGTTAATCAGCCCCAGCATTTT	CASSLAGGVNQPQHF
-	-	TRBV29-1	TRBJ1-2	TGCAGCGTTGTAAGCGACGGCAGATATGGCTACACCTTC	CSVVSDGRYGYTF
-	-	TRBV2	TRBJ1-2	TGTGCCAGCAGTGAAGCTACAGGGAACTATGGCTACACCTTC	CASSEATGNYGYTF
-	-	TRBV23-1	TRBJ1-6	TGCGCCAGCAGTCAAGACTCGCGGGTAGTCTCCTATAATTCACCCCTCCACTTT	CASSQDSRVVSYNSPLHF
-	-	TRBV19	TRBJ1-2	TGTGCCAGTAGTATCCTTTCAGGGAACAGGAATGGCTACACCTTC	CASSILSGNRNGYTF
-	TRBD1	TRBV6-5	TRBJ1-4	TGTGCCAGCAGTTACCCAAGGGACAGGGGTGGGGAAAAACTGTTTTTT	CASSYPRDRGGEKLFF
-	TRBD2	TRBV5-1	TRBJ2-7	TGCGCCAGCGGAGGGCGGGAGGGCGAGCAGTACTTC	CASGGREGEQYF
-	TRBD1	TRBV6-1	TRBJ1-5	TGTGCCAGCAGTGACCGGACAGGGTCAACGAATCAGCCCCAGCATTTT	CASSDRTGSTNQPQHF
-	TRBD2	TRBV15	TRBJ2-7	TGTGCCACCAGCAGTACGCACGGGGGGGATTTCTACGAGCAGTACTTC	CATSSTHGGDFYEQYF
once	-	TRBV7-2	TRBJ2-1	TGTGCCAGCAACACCTTGGGCGCAACAGAGCAGTTCTTC	CASNTLGATEQFF
-	TRBD2	TRBV27	TRBJ2-3	TGTGCCAGCAGTGGACTAGCGGCGCACACAGATACGCAGTATTTT	CASSGLAAHTDTQYF